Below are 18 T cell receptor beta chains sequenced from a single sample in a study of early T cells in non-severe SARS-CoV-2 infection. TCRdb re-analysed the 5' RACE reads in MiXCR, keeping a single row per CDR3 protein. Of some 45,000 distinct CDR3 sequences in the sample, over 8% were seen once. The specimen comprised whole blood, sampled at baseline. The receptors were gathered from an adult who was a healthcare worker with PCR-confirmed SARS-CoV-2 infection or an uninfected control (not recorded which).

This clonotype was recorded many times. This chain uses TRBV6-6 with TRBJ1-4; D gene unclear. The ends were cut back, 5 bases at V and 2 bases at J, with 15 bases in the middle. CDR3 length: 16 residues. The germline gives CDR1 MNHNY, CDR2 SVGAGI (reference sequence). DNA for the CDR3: TGTGCCAGCAGTCCCGGGCTCGCCAGGACTAATGAAAAACTGTTTTTT. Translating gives CASSPGLARTNEKLFF.

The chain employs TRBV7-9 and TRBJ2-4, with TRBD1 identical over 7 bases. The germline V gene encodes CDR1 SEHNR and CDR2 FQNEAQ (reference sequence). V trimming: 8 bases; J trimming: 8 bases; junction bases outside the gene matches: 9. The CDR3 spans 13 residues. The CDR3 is CASSDRVSDIQYF. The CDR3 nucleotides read TGTGCCAGCTCAGACAGGGTCTCGGACATTCAGTACTTC.

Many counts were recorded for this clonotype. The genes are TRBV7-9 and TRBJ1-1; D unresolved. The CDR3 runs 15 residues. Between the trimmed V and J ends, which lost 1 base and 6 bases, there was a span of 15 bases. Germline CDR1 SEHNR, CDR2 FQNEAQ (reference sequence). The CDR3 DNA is TGTGCCAGCAGCTTAGAGACGCTGGGAATGGCTGAAGCTTTCTTT. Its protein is CASSLETLGMAEAFF.

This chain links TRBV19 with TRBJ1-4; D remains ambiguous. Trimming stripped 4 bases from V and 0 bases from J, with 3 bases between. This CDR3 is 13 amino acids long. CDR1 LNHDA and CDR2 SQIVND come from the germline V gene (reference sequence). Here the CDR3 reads CASSSTTNEKLFF. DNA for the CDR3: TGTGCCAGTAGTAGTACAACTAATGAAAAACTGTTTTTT. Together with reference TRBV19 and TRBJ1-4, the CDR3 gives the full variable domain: DGGITQSPKYLFRKEGQNVTLSCEQNLNHDAMYWYRQDPGQGLRLIYYSQIVNDFQKGDIAEGYSVSREKKESFPLTVTSAQKNPTAFYLCASSSTTNEKLFFGSGTQLSVL.

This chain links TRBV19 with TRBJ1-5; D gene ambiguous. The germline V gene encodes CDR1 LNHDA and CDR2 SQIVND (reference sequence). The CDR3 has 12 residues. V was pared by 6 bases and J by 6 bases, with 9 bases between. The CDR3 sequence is CASSTPGQPQHF. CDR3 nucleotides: TGTGCCAGTAGCACCCCCGGTCAGCCCCAGCATTTT.

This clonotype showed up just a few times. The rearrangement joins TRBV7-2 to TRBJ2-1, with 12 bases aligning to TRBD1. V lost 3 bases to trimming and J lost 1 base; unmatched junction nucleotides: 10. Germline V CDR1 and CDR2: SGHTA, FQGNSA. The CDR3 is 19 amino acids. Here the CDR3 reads CASSFTGQGAIRSYNEQFF. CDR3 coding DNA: TGTGCCAGCAGCTTCACGGGACAGGGGGCGATTAGGTCCTACAATGAGCAGTTCTTC.

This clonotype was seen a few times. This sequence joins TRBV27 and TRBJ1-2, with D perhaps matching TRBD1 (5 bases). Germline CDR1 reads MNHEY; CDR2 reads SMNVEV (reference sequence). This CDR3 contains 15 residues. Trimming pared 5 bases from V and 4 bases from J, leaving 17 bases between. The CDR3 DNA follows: TGTGCCAGCAGTCGCGGAGAGGGACGCATCTATGGCTACACCTTC. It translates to CASSRGEGRIYGYTF.

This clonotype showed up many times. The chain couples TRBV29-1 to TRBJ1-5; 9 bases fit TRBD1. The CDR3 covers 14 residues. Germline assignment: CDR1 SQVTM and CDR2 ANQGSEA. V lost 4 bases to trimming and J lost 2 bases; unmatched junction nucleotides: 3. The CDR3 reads CSVATGGGNQPQHF. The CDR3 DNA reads TGCAGCGTTGCCACAGGGGGCGGCAATCAGCCCCAGCATTTT.

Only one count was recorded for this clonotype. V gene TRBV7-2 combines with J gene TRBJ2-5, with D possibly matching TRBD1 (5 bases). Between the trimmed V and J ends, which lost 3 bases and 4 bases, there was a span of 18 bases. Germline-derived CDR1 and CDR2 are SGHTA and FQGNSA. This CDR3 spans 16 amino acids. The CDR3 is CASSFNSARVVETQYF. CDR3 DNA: TGTGCCAGCAGCTTTAATTCCGCCAGGGTGGTAGAGACCCAGTACTTC.

The CDR3 protein is CASRDRGTTGELFF. The CDR3 region has the DNA TGTGCCAGCCGGGACAGGGGGACCACCGGGGAGCTGTTTTTT. The chain employs TRBV19 and TRBJ2-2, with 11 bases fitting TRBD1. J was trimmed by 4 bases and V by 9 bases; bases with no gene match: 4. Germline V gene sequence: CDR1 LNHDA, CDR2 SQIVND (reference sequence). This CDR3 is 14 amino acids long.

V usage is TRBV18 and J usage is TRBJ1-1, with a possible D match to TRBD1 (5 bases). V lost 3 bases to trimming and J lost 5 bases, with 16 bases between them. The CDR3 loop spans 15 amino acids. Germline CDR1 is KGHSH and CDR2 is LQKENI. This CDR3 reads CASSPLRGDGTEAFF. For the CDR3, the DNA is TGTGCCAGCTCACCGCTGCGGGGCGACGGAACTGAAGCTTTCTTT.

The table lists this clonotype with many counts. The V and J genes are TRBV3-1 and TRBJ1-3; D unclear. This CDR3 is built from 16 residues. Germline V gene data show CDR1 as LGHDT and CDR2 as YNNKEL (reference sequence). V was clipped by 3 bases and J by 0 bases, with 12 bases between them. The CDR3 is CASSHPDLHSGNTIYF. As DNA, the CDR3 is TGTGCCAGCAGCCATCCGGACCTCCACTCTGGAAACACCATATATTTT.

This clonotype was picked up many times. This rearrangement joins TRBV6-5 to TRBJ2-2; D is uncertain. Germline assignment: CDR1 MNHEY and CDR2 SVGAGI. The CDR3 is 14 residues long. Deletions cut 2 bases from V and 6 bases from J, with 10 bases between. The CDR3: CASSYIPPPGELFF. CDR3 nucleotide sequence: TGTGCCAGCAGTTACATCCCTCCCCCCGGGGAGCTGTTTTTT.

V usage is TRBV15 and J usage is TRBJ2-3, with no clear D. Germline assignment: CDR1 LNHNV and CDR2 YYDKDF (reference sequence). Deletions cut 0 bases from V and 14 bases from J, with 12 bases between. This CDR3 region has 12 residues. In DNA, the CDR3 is TGTGCCACCAGCAGAGATTTGGCATCTTCGTATTTT. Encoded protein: CATSRDLASSYF. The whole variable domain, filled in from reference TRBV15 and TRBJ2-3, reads DAMVIQNPRYQVTQFGKPVTLSCSQTLNHNVMYWYQQKSSQAPKLLFHYYDKDFNNEADTPDNFQSRRPNTSFCFLDIRSPGLGDTAMYLCATSRDLASSYFGPGTRLTVL.

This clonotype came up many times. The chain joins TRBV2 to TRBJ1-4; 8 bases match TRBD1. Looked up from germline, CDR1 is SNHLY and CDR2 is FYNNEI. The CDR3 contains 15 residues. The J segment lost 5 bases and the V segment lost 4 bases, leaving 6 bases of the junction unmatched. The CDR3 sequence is CASSGPTGGNEKLFF. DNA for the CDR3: TGTGCCAGCAGTGGCCCAACAGGGGGAAATGAAAAACTGTTTTTT.

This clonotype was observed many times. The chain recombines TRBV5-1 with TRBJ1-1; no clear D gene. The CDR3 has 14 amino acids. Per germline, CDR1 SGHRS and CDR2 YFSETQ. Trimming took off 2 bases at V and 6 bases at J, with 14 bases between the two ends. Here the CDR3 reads CASSFSQTTPEAFF. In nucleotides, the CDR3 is TGCGCCAGCAGCTTTAGTCAGACGACCCCTGAAGCTTTCTTT.

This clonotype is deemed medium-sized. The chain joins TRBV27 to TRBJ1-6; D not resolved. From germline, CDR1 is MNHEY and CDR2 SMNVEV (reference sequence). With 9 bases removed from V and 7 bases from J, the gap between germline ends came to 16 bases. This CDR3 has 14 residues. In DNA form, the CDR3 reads TGTGCCAGTTCGACTCTAGACTCCAATTCACCCCTCCACTTT. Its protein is CASSTLDSNSPLHF.

The chain's CDR3 is CASSPPPPYNSPLHF. The CDR3 DNA is TGTGCCAGCAGCCCCCCCCCGCCCTATAATTCACCCCTCCACTTT. The rearrangement uses TRBV11-2 and TRBJ1-6; D is undetermined. Germline CDR1 is SGHAT and CDR2 is FQNNGV. This CDR3 is 15 amino acids long. Trimming removed 5 bases from V and 2 bases from J, with 10 bases in between.